This is a list of T cell receptor beta chains from one sample in a study of blood T cell repertoires in COVID-19. TCRdb's table, derived via immunoSEQ multiplex PCR, lists solely in-frame clones and lacks some. The sample holds some 150,000 clones, 75% to 90% seen once. Sequenced: peripheral blood. The receptor set was obtained from a woman aged 80 or over with acute or convalescent COVID-19. Both conserved end residues are part of each CDR3. The D gene is left open where the match is weak. Clone size is shown for a subset of rows, as once, few, many or a class of expanded clone.

>TRBJ2-3|few|TRBV10-3|.
CAISEGAIDTQYF
TGTGCCATCAGTGAAGGGGCCATAGATACGCAGTATTTT
>TRBJ2-3|.|TRBV2|.
CASRPGLYTDTQYF
TGTGCCAGCAGACCGGGACTCTACACAGATACGCAGTATTTT
>TRBJ1-5|.|TRBV28|.
CASSLSWNQPQHF
TGTGCCAGCAGTTTGAGTTGGAATCAGCCCCAGCATTTT
>TRBJ1-3|.|TRBV7-8|.
CASSPRRGRTSGNTIYF
TGTGCCAGCAGCCCTCGACGGGGAAGAACCTCTGGAAACACCATATATTTT
>TRBJ2-7|once|TRBV5-4|TRBD2
CASSVPLAESSYEQYF
TGTGCCAGCAGCGTACCCCTAGCGGAGAGCTCCTACGAGCAGTACTTC
>TRBJ2-3|.|TRBV9|TRBD2
CASSASPSSGGAFMSTDTQYF
TGTGCCAGCAGCGCGAGTCCCTCTAGCGGGGGGGCCTTTATGAGCACAGATACGCAGTATTTT
>TRBJ1-2|.|TRBV28|.
CASSFFAGYPSNYGYTF
TGTGCCAGCAGTTTCTTCGCAGGCTATCCGTCTAACTATGGCTACACCTTC
>TRBJ1-3|.|TRBV7-2|.
CASSPQGPSENTIYF
TGTGCCAGCAGCCCCCAAGGTCCTAGCGAAAACACCATATATTTT
>TRBJ1-2|few|TRBV4-2|TRBD1
CASSHTLGQGARGYTF
TGTGCCAGCAGCCACACCCTCGGACAGGGGGCTAGGGGCTACACCTTC
>TRBJ2-5|.|TRBV7-9|TRBD2
CASSLYVGGTETQYF
TGTGCCAGCAGCTTATATGTGGGGGGGACGGAGACCCAGTACTTC
>TRBJ1-4|.|TRBV18|TRBD1
CASSAGTGDEKLFF
TGTGCCAGCTCAGCCGGGACAGGGGATGAAAAACTGTTTTTT
>TRBJ2-5|.|TRBV10-3|.
CAISDAPGETQYF
TGTGCCATCAGTGATGCCCCGGGGGAGACCCAGTACTTC
>TRBJ1-1|few|TRBV18|TRBD1
CASSTDRVEAFF
TGTGCCAGCTCTACAGACAGGGTTGAAGCTTTCTTT
>TRBJ2-1|.|TRBV15|TRBD1
CATSRVGTGSYNEQFF
TGTGCCACCAGCAGAGTAGGGACAGGGTCCTACAATGAGCAGTTCTTC
>TRBJ2-1|.|TRBV5-1|TRBD2
CASSLQGTSGGDEQFF
TGCGCCAGCAGCTTGCAGGGTACTAGCGGTGGGGATGAGCAGTTCTTC
>TRBJ1-2|.|TRBV28|.
CASGSGANYGYTF
TGTGCCAGCGGATCAGGGGCTAACTATGGCTACACCTTC
>TRBJ2-3|.|TRBV18|.
CASSPPPGHPTDTQYF
TGTGCCAGCTCACCGCCACCGGGACACCCCACAGATACGCAGTATTTT
>TRBJ1-4|.|TRBV3-1/TRBV3-2|.
CASSQDSGKKLFF
TGTGCCAGCAGCCAAGATTCAGGGAAAAAACTGTTTTTT
>TRBJ2-2|.|TRBV11-2|.
CASSLVPGSGELFF
TGTGCCAGCAGCTTAGTTCCAGGCAGCGGGGAGCTGTTTTTT
>TRBJ2-7|few|TRBV10-1|TRBD1
CASSESLTGSEQYF
TGCGCCAGCAGTGAGTCTTTGACAGGGAGTGAGCAGTACTTC
>TRBJ2-4|once|TRBV28|TRBD2
CASSFGLADNIQYF
TGTGCCAGCAGTTTCGGGCTAGCGGACAACATTCAGTACTTC
>TRBJ2-1|.|TRBV19|TRBD2
CASRGTGTSGIQAFF
TGTGCCAGTAGGGGAACCGGGACTAGCGGGATTCAGGCGTTCTTC
>TRBJ1-1|.|TRBV6-1|.
CASSEATAVKNTEAFF
TGTGCCAGCAGTGAAGCTACGGCGGTAAAGAACACTGAAGCTTTCTTT
>TRBJ2-7|.|TRBV6-6|.
CASSYLPTPRVYEQYF
TGTGCCAGCAGTTACTTGCCGACCCCGAGGGTTTACGAGCAGTACTTC
>TRBJ2-3|.|TRBV9|.
CASSVAGGWADTQYF
TGTGCCAGCAGCGTAGCGGGGGGCTGGGCAGATACGCAGTATTTT
>TRBJ2-1|.|TRBV27|.
CASSFGGFSYNEQFF
TGTGCCAGCAGTTTCGGGGGTTTCTCCTACAATGAGCAGTTCTTC
>TRBJ2-2|.|TRBV3-1/TRBV3-2|.
CASSQEFEGGQTGELFF
TGTGCCAGCAGCCAAGAATTTGAGGGGGGGCAAACCGGGGAGCTGTTTTTT
>TRBJ2-1|.|TRBV27|.
CATPKSPEADKEASYNEQFF
TGTGCCACACCGAAGTCCCCAGAAGCTGACAAGGAAGCCTCCTACAATGAGCAGTTCTTC
>TRBJ1-1|.|TRBV18|.
CASSPSGRRTEAFF
TGTGCCAGCTCACCATCTGGGCGTCGAACTGAAGCTTTCTTT
>TRBJ2-3|.|TRBV5-8|.
CASSLALALAYTDTQYF
TGTGCCAGCAGCTTGGCCCTGGCCCTAGCTTACACAGATACGCAGTATTTT
>TRBJ1-4|.|TRBV5-1|TRBD1
CASSLAPGTGARGEKLFF
TGCGCCAGCAGCTTGGCCCCGGGAACAGGGGCCAGAGGGGAAAAACTGTTTTTT